Listed below are T cell receptor beta chains from one sample, sequenced in a study of cytomegalovirus exposure and HLA in healthy donors. Repertoires were generated with immunoSEQ multiplex PCR, while TCRdb's copy carries only in-frame clones and drops some. The sample lists around 170,000 clones, about 77% seen once, with under 2.5% in the top ten. Sequencing was performed on PBMCs. The origin of the receptors is a man aged 60-69 years in good health and CMV-seronegative. CDR3s include the opening cysteine and the closing phenylalanine or tryptophan. Fields, in order: J gene, D gene, V gene, clone size, CDR3 DNA, CDR3 protein. D genes are given only for firm matches. Expanded clones get a size class; other rows say once, few or many, or leave the size out.

j_gene: TRBJ2-1; d_gene: TRBD1; v_gene: TRBV11-3; abundance: -; CDR3nt: TGTGCCAGCAGCTTTGGAAGGGGGCTGTACAATGAGCAGTTCTTC; CDR3aa: CASSFGRGLYNEQFF
j_gene: TRBJ2-1; d_gene: TRBD2; v_gene: TRBV15; abundance: -; CDR3nt: TGTGCCACCAGCCAAACCCGGCTAGCGGGAGGGGGTGAGCAGTTCTTC; CDR3aa: CATSQTRLAGGGEQFF
j_gene: TRBJ2-3; d_gene: -; v_gene: TRBV4-3; abundance: few; CDR3nt: TGCGCCAGCAGCCAGGGGGGAGGCACAGATACGCAGTATTTT; CDR3aa: CASSQGGGTDTQYF
j_gene: TRBJ2-7; d_gene: -; v_gene: TRBV4-2; abundance: -; CDR3nt: TGTGCCAGCAGCCAAGATGGGAGAGCGGCCCAACACTACGAGCAGTACTTC; CDR3aa: CASSQDGRAAQHYEQYF
j_gene: TRBJ2-7; d_gene: TRBD1; v_gene: TRBV18; abundance: -; CDR3nt: TGTGCCAGCTCACCAGGGACAGGGGATCCCTACGAGCAGTACTTC; CDR3aa: CASSPGTGDPYEQYF
j_gene: TRBJ1-1; d_gene: TRBD1; v_gene: TRBV27; abundance: -; CDR3nt: TGTGCCAGCAGTCCGGACAGGGGTGGGAACACTGAAGCTTTCTTT; CDR3aa: CASSPDRGGNTEAFF
j_gene: TRBJ1-3; d_gene: -; v_gene: TRBV2; abundance: few; CDR3nt: TGTGCCAGCGAAGCCTTACAGGGACTAGGAAACACCATATATTTT; CDR3aa: CASEALQGLGNTIYF
j_gene: TRBJ2-7; d_gene: -; v_gene: TRBV29-1; abundance: -; CDR3nt: TGCAGCGCCCAGGGGAATAGCTACGAGCAGTACTTC; CDR3aa: CSAQGNSYEQYF
j_gene: TRBJ2-1; d_gene: TRBD2; v_gene: TRBV14; abundance: -; CDR3nt: TGTGCCAGCAGCCACTTCGGGACTAGAGGGTATGAGCAGTTCTTC; CDR3aa: CASSHFGTRGYEQFF
j_gene: TRBJ2-7; d_gene: TRBD1; v_gene: TRBV27; abundance: -; CDR3nt: TGTGCCAGCAGTTCACAGGGGGCTTTCTACGAGCAGTACTTC; CDR3aa: CASSSQGAFYEQYF
j_gene: TRBJ2-7; d_gene: -; v_gene: TRBV7-9; abundance: -; CDR3nt: TGTGCCAGCAGCTTATCCCAGGGCCTCCCAAAGGGCGAGCAGTACTTC; CDR3aa: CASSLSQGLPKGEQYF
j_gene: TRBJ1-4; d_gene: -; v_gene: TRBV28; abundance: once; CDR3nt: TGTGCCAGCAGTCCGCAGGGTGCTAATAATGAAAAACTGTTTTTT; CDR3aa: CASSPQGANNEKLFF
j_gene: TRBJ1-2; d_gene: -; v_gene: TRBV5-1; abundance: few; CDR3nt: TGCGCCAGCAGCTTGCCAGGGGAAGGTGGCTACACCTTC; CDR3aa: CASSLPGEGGYTF
j_gene: TRBJ1-4; d_gene: -; v_gene: TRBV11-2; abundance: -; CDR3nt: TGTGCCAGCAGCTTAAACGCACTGGGGGGGGATGAAAAACTGTTTTTT; CDR3aa: CASSLNALGGDEKLFF
j_gene: TRBJ1-4; d_gene: -; v_gene: TRBV25-1; abundance: -; CDR3nt: TGTGCCAGCAGTGAATATGGGGGAGGGAAAAAACTGTTTTTT; CDR3aa: CASSEYGGGKKLFF